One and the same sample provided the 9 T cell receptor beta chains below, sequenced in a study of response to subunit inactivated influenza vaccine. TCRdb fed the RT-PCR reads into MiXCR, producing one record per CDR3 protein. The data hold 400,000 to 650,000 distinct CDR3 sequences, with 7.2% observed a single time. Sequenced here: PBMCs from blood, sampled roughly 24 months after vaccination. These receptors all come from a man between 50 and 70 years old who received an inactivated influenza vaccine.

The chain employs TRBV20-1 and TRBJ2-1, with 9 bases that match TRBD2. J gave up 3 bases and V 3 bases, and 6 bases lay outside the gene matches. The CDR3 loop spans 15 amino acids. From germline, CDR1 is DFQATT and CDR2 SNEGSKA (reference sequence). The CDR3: CSASIRGRVYNEQFF. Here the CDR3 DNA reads TGCAGTGCTAGTATTCGCGGGAGGGTCTACAATGAGCAGTTCTTC.

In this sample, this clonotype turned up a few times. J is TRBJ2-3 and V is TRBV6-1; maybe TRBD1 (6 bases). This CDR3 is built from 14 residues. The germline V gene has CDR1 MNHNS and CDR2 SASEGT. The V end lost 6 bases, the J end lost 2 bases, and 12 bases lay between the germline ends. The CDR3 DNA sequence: TGTGCCAGCAGACTGGGGGCCAACACAGATACGCAGTATTTT. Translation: CASRLGANTDTQYF.

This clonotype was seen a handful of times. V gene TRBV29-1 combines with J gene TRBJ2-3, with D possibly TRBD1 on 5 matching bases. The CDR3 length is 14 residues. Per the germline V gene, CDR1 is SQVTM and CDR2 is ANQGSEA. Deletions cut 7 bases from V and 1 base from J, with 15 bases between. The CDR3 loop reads CSATAGSGTDTQYF. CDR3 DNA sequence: TGCAGCGCTACGGCAGGGTCCGGCACAGATACGCAGTATTTT.

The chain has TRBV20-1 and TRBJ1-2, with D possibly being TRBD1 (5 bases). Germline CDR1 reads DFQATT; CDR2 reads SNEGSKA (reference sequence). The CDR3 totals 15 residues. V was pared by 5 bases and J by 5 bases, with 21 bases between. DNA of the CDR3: TGCAGTGCTGAAGGGCCCTCGGGACGGCAGTATGGCTACACCTTC. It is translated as CSAEGPSGRQYGYTF.

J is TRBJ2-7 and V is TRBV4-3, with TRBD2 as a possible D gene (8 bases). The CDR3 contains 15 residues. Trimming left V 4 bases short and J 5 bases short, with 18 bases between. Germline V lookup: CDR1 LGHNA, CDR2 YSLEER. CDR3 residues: CASSLRTSRGDEQYF. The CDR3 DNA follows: TGCGCCAGCAGCCTCCGGACTAGCAGGGGGGACGAGCAGTACTTC.

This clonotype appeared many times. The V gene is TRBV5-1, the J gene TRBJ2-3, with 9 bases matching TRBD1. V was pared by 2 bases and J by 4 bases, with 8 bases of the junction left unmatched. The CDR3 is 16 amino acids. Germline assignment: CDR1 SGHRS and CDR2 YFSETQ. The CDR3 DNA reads TGCGCCAGCAGCTTAGGGACAGGGCCCGTTGCAGATACGCAGTATTTT. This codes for CASSLGTGPVADTQYF.

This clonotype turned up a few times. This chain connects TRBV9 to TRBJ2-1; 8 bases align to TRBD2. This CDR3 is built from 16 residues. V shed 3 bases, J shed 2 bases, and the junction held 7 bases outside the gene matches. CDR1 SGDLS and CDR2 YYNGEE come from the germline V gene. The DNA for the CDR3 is TGTGCCAGCAGCGGAACCGGGACTAGTCCCTACAATGAGCAGTTCTTC. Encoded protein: CASSGTGTSPYNEQFF.

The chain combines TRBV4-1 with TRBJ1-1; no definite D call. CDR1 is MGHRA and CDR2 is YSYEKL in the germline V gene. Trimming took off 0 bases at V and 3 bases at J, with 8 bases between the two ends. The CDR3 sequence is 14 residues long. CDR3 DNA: TGCGCCAGCAGCCAAGAAAAAGGGTACACTGAAGCTTTCTTT. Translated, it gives CASSQEKGYTEAFF.

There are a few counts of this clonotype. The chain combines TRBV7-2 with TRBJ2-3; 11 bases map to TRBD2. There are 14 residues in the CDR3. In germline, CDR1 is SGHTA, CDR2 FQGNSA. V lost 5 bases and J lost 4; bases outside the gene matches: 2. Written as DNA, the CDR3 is TGTGCCAGCAGCCGTAGCGGGAGGGCAGATACGCAGTATTTT. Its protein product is CASSRSGRADTQYF.